The clone carrying this T cell receptor beta chain appeared once. The data originate from a study of blood T cell repertoires in COVID-19. Only in-frame clones appear in the TCRdb table, and some are missing; sequencing was by immunoSEQ multiplex PCR. This table holds about 300,000 clones, 87% found once. The J segment lost 6 bases and the V segment lost 7 bases, leaving 12 bases of the junction unmatched. The CDR3 length is 17 residues. Germline V gives CDR1 SNHLY, CDR2 FYNNEI. The sequencing sample was made of peripheral blood. J is TRBJ2-2 and V is TRBV2; 12 bases match TRBD1. The sequence was collected from a man aged 18 to 35 with active or convalescent COVID-19. CDR3 amino acids: CASTPRLGQGASGELFF. The CDR3 coding sequence is TGTGCCAGCACCCCGAGGCTGGGACAGGGGGCCTCCGGGGAGCTGTTTTTT.